These T cell receptor beta chains were read from a single sample in a study of cytomegalovirus exposure and HLA in healthy donors. TCRdb's copy holds only in-frame clones and misses some; the assay was immunoSEQ multiplex PCR. The profile shows roughly 200,000 clones, around 85% of them singletons. The sequencing input was PBMCs. Every receptor here comes from a woman in her forties or fifties in good health and CMV-seronegative. Each CDR3 is given with its conserved first and last residue. D genes are given only for firm matches. Where a row states a size, it is once, few, many or the class of an expanded clone; other rows omit it.

TRBV14	TRBJ2-7	TRBD1	.	CASKGGYGRSEQYF	TGTGCCAGCAAAGGGGGCTACGGCCGGAGCGAGCAGTACTTC
TRBV19	TRBJ2-3	TRBD1	.	CASSIWTGGRDTQYF	TGTGCCAGTAGTATTTGGACAGGGGGTCGGGATACGCAGTATTTT
TRBV2	TRBJ2-7	.	.	CASSEILRAYEQYF	TGTGCCAGCAGTGAAATACTGCGGGCCTACGAGCAGTACTTC
TRBV7-2	TRBJ1-3	.	.	CASSLEQAGSGNTIYF	TGTGCCAGCAGCTTAGAACAGGCTGGCTCTGGAAACACCATATATTTT
TRBV28	TRBJ2-2	TRBD1	.	CASSLPQGNVGELFF	TGTGCCAGCAGTTTACCACAGGGGAATGTCGGGGAGCTGTTTTTT
TRBV5-1	TRBJ2-5	.	once	CASSLQVLRQETQYF	TGCGCCAGCAGCTTGCAGGTCTTAAGACAAGAGACCCAGTACTTC
TRBV4-3	TRBJ2-1	.	.	CASSQVAGYYNEQFF	TGCGCCAGCAGCCAAGTAGCCGGGTACTACAATGAGCAGTTCTTC
TRBV28	TRBJ1-5	.	.	CASSFFRIRNQPQHF	TGTGCCAGCAGTTTTTTCAGGATCCGCAATCAGCCCCAGCATTTT
TRBV5-4	TRBJ2-6	.	.	CASSLGVRAGANVLTF	TGTGCCAGCAGCTTGGGGGTCAGGGCTGGGGCCAACGTCCTGACTTTC
TRBV5-4	TRBJ2-7	.	once	CASSLGQEVTYEQYF	TGTGCCAGCAGCTTGGGACAGGAGGTTACCTACGAGCAGTACTTC
TRBV30	TRBJ2-3	TRBD1	once	CAWSISRTGGTDTQYF	TGTGCCTGGAGTATTTCTAGGACAGGGGGCACAGATACGCAGTATTTT
TRBV7-9	TRBJ2-1	TRBD1	once	CASRMPGGVPNEQFF	TGTGCCAGCAGGATGCCAGGGGGTGTCCCCAATGAGCAGTTCTTC
TRBV28	TRBJ2-5	.	.	CASSLSPGQETQYF	TGTGCCAGCAGTTTAAGTCCAGGGCAAGAGACCCAGTACTTC
TRBV28	TRBJ1-2	.	few	CASSPGGRSNYGYTF	TGTGCCAGCAGCCCGGGGGGGCGCTCTAACTATGGCTACACCTTC
TRBV7-7	TRBJ2-1	TRBD1	.	CASSPLDRVHEQFF	TGTGCCAGCAGCCCTCTTGACAGGGTCCATGAGCAGTTCTTC
TRBV5-1	TRBJ2-5	TRBD2	.	CASSLDAGGQETQYF	TGCGCCAGCAGCTTGGACGCGGGAGGGCAAGAGACCCAGTACTTC
TRBV7-2	TRBJ2-1	TRBD2	.	CASSSSSGRANNEQFF	TGTGCCAGCAGCTCGTCTAGCGGGAGGGCCAACAATGAGCAGTTCTTC
TRBV20-1	TRBJ2-3	.	.	CSASGTARYF	TGCAGTGCTAGCGGGACTGCCCGATATTTT
TRBV29-1	TRBJ2-1	TRBD2	.	CSVDVLAGDNEQFF	TGCAGCGTTGATGTGCTAGCGGGGGACAATGAGCAGTTCTTC
TRBV28	TRBJ2-2	TRBD2	.	CASRSWTSGNTGELFF	TGTGCCAGCAGATCCTGGACTAGCGGGAACACCGGGGAGCTGTTTTTT
TRBV19	TRBJ1-5	TRBD1	.	CASIDRGELSNQPQHF	TGTGCCAGCATTGACAGGGGGGAACTTAGCAATCAGCCCCAGCATTTT
TRBV29-1	TRBJ1-2	TRBD1	.	CSVKDRGDILTF	TGCAGCGTAAAAGACAGGGGCGACATCTTGACCTTC
TRBV5-1	TRBJ2-7	TRBD1	.	CASSSRTGKEDEQYF	TGCGCCAGCAGCTCCAGGACAGGGAAAGAGGACGAGCAGTACTTC
TRBV6-4	TRBJ1-5	.	.	CASRGSRGASNQPQHF	TGTGCCAGCAGAGGGAGCAGGGGCGCCTCCAATCAGCCCCAGCATTTT
TRBV18	TRBJ2-7	TRBD2	.	CASSPNPPGGYDYEQYF	TGTGCCAGCTCACCCAACCCTCCGGGAGGTTACGACTACGAGCAGTACTTC
TRBV7-9	TRBJ1-1	.	.	CASSLREKRNTEAFF	TGTGCCAGCAGCTTGCGGGAGAAACGGAACACTGAAGCTTTCTTT
TRBV5-4	TRBJ2-1	.	.	CASSLELGEGGEQFF	TGTGCCAGCAGCTTGGAGCTTGGTGAAGGGGGTGAGCAGTTCTTC
TRBV7-7	TRBJ2-7	TRBD1	.	CASSSPDRPGEQYF	TGTGCCAGCAGCTCGCCGGACAGGCCCGGCGAGCAGTACTTC
TRBV2	TRBJ1-2	.	.	CASSKQTALYGYTF	TGTGCCAGCAGTAAACAGACAGCCCTCTATGGCTACACCTTC
TRBV9	TRBJ2-4	TRBD1	.	CASSAQQGKAKNIQYF	TGTGCCAGCAGCGCCCAACAGGGGAAGGCCAAAAACATTCAGTACTTC
TRBV5-1	TRBJ2-1	TRBD2	.	CASSLSLAGYNEQFF	TGCGCCAGCAGCTTATCACTAGCGGGCTACAATGAGCAGTTCTTC
TRBV27	TRBJ1-1	.	.	CASSLDFGEVNTEAFF	TGTGCCAGCAGTTTAGACTTTGGGGAGGTGAACACTGAAGCTTTCTTT